The following is a T cell receptor (beta chain) sequence with its context. This specimen belongs to a study of regulatory T cells in long-lasting Graves disease. Regarding time point: newly diagnosed GD, antithyroid drugs for less than 3 months. Construction of the TCR library relied on RNA isolated from PBMCs. American Thyroid Association guidelines served as the basis for diagnosing Graves' disease. V was clipped by 0 bases and J by 0 bases, with 18 bases between them. The CDR3 has 19 amino acids. Germline-derived CDR1 and CDR2 are LGHNT and FRNRAP. CDR3 regions were amplified by Arm-PCR using iRepertoire HTBI primers to build TCR beta libraries. TCRdb recomputed calls from the multiplex PCR reads with MiXCR, one row per CDR3 protein. The profile shows 200,000 to 250,000 distinct CDR3 sequences, roughly a fifth of them singletons.

The source was peripheral blood mononuclear cells (PBMCs), collected at new diagnosis, from a patient treated with antithyroid drugs. The TCR originated in a female donor with Graves disease. The V gene is TRBV12-5, the J gene TRBJ1-3, with D hard to call. The CDR3 bases are TGTGCTAGTGGTTTGGTACCCCGCTGGGGAGTCAGCTCTGGAAACACCATATATTTT. Translating gives CASGLVPRWGVSSGNTIYF.